These 2 T cell receptor beta chains were all obtained from the same sample, sequenced in a study of blood T cell repertoires in COVID-19. Sequencing was performed with immunoSEQ multiplex PCR; in TCRdb, only in-frame clones are kept and a portion is missing. The sample shows about 69,000 clones, about 91% of them seen only once. The sequenced material came from peripheral blood. The receptor source for this set is a woman aged 45 to 65 with active COVID-19.

The chain has TRBV5-1 and TRBJ2-1, with 9 nucleotides matching TRBD2. The CDR3 contains 14 residues. Germline V CDR1 and CDR2: SGHRS, YFSETQ. The J segment lost 8 bases and the V segment lost 4 bases, leaving 7 bases of the junction unmatched. In nucleotides, the CDR3 is TGCGCCAGCAGCCATGGACTAGCGAGCGATGAGCAGTTCTTC. This gives the protein CASSHGLASDEQFF. Together with reference TRBV5-1 and TRBJ2-1, the CDR3 gives the full variable domain: KAGVTQTPRYLIKTRGQQVTLSCSPISGHRSVSWYQQTPGQGLQFLFEYFSETQRNKGNFPGRFSGRQFSNSRSEMNVSTLELGDSALYLCASSHGLASDEQFFGPGTRLTVL.

V and J are TRBV5-1 and TRBJ2-7; D is unresolved. The V gene's germline CDR1 is SGHRS and CDR2 YFSETQ. V was cut by 0 bases and J by 2 bases, with 12 bases left in between. This CDR3 has 15 amino acids. Here the CDR3 reads CASSLVTNPAYEQYF. DNA for the CDR3: TGCGCCAGCAGCTTGGTGACAAATCCAGCCTACGAGCAGTACTTC.